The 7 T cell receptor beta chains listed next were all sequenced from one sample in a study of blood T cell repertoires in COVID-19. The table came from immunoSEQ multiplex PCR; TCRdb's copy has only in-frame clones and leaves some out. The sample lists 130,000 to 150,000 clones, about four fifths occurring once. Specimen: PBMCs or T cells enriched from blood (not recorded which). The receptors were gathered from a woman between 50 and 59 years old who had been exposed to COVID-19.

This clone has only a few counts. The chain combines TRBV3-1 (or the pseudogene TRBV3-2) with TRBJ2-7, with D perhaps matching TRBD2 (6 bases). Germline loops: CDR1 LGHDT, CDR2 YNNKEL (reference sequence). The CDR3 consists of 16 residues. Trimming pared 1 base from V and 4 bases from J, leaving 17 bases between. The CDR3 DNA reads TGTGCCAGCAGCCAAGCCCCCCTAGCGCGTTCTTACGAGCAGTACTTC. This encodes CASSQAPLARSYEQYF.

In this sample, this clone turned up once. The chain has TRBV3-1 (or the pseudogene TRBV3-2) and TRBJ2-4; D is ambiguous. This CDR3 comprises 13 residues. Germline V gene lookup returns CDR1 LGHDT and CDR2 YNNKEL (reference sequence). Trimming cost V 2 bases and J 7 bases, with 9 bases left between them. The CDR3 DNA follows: TGTGCCAGCAGCCAATTTTCTATGAACATTCAGTACTTC. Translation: CASSQFSMNIQYF.

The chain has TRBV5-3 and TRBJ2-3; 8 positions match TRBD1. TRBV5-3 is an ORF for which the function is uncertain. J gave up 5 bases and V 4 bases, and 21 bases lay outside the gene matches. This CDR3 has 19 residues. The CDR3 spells CARSPDQTDRDGGLDTQYF. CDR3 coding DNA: TGTGCCAGAAGCCCGGACCAAACGGACAGGGACGGGGGCCTAGATACGCAGTATTTT.

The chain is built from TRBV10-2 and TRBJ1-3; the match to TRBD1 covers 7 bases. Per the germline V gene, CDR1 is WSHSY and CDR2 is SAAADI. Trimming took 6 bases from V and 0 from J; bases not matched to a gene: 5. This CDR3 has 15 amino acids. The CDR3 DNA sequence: TGCGCCAGCAGGCGTTGGGACAGCTCTGGAAACACCATATATTTT. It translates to CASRRWDSSGNTIYF.

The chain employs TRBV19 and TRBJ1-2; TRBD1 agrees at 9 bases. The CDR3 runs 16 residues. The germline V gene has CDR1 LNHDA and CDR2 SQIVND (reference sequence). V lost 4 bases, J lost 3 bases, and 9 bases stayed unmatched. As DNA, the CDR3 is TGTGCCAGTAGTACTTGGGGACAGGGAGGTGACTATGGCTACACCTTC. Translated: CASSTWGQGGDYGYTF.

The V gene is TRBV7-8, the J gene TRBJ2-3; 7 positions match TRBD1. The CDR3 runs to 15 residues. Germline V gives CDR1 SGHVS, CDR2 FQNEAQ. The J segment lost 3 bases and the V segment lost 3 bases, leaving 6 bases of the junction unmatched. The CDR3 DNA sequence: TGTGCCAGCAGCTTCGGGACAGCTACGACAGATACGCAGTATTTT. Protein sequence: CASSFGTATTDTQYF.

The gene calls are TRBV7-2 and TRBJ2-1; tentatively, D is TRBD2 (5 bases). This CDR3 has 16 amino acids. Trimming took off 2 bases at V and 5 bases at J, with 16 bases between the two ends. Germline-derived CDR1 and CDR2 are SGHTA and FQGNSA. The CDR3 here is CASSLYPLVRHNEQFF. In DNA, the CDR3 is TGTGCCAGCAGCTTATATCCACTAGTTCGCCACAATGAGCAGTTCTTC. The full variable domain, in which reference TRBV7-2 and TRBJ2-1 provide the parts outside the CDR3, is GAGVSQSPSNKVTEKGKDVELRCDPISGHTALYWYRQSLGQGLEFLIYFQGNSAPDKSGLPSDRFSAERTGGSVSTLTIQRTQQEDSAVYLCASSLYPLVRHNEQFFGPGTRLTVL.